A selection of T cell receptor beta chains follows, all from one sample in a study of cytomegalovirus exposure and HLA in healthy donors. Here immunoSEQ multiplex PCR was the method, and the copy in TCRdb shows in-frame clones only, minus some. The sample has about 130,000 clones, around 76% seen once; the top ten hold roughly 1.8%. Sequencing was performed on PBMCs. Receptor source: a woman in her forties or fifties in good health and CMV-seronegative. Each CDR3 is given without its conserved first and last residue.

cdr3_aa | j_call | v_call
ASSQREGRLAQY | TRBJ2-5 | TRBV19
ASSLSRRAASQPQH | TRBJ1-5 | TRBV27
ASSVAGMNTEAF | TRBJ1-1 | TRBV9
ASSTAGWSYEQY | TRBJ2-7 | TRBV13
SAEAASSYEQY | TRBJ2-7 | TRBV29-1
ASREGSGNQPQH | TRBJ1-5 | TRBV19
ASSQNRGSNQPQH | TRBJ1-5 | TRBV4-3
ASSLEGGSNQPQH | TRBJ1-5 | TRBV5-1
ASSPGQGAYGYT | TRBJ1-2 | TRBV7-2
ASRAPGGSTDTQY | TRBJ2-3 | TRBV6-6
ASSPRGNAFGNTIY | TRBJ1-3 | TRBV28
ASSLGTSGGSGTDTQY | TRBJ2-3 | TRBV5-1
ASSLISGQGRPQPQH | TRBJ1-5 | TRBV28
ASLDRANEKLF | TRBJ1-4 | TRBV19
AWRGVGTLGGKLF | TRBJ1-4 | TRBV30
ASSLAGENYEQY | TRBJ2-7 | TRBV7-6
ASSVAGRETQY | TRBJ2-5 | TRBV28
ASGHDRVGGYT | TRBJ1-2 | TRBV12-5
AWSRDRGSSGYT | TRBJ1-2 | TRBV30